This TCR beta chain was found in a study of PD-1 blockade in classical Hodgkin lymphoma (dated by TCRdb to the early 2020s). Study-wide context: Nivolumab dosing was 3 mg/kg intravenously every 2 weeks, continuing until either disease progression or unacceptable toxicity. The study used CyTOF and TCR beta sequencing to define a peripheral blood immune signature of response to PD-1 blockade in classical Hodgkin lymphoma. On the study overall, not on this receptor specifically: Among trial patients, those achieving complete response had baseline diversity similar to that of newly diagnosed patients, while diversity was significantly lower in partial responders and progressors. Only a single clinical trial cohort was studied, and what caused the repertoire differences, possibly disease activity or prior therapy, remained undefined. Lower diversity was observed in patients in whom nivolumab was started less than 1 year after ASCT, and these patients were excluded from later analyses so that confounding by immune reconstitution would be avoided. Baseline TCR diversity was reported to be lower in newly diagnosed patients than in healthy donors and to be lower still in relapsed/refractory patients. By C4D1, a significant rise was seen in CD4+ TCR diversity but not in CD8+ TCR diversity (p=0.0027 vs p=0.16), and the rise was most apparent among complete responders (p=0.02).

The Qiagen DNeasy kit was used to extract genomic DNA both from unsorted PBMCs and from the negatively selected CD4+ and CD8+ fractions. TCR beta CDR3 regions were amplified by immunoSEQ multiplex PCR using primers annealing to V and J segments. A synthetic immune receptor repertoire was used to minimize amplification bias, and any remaining bias was removed computationally after sequencing. As for the original processing: Custom Python scripts were used to quantify repertoire diversity as the Shannon entropy index. The unsorted, CD4+ and CD8+ repertoires were each analyzed separately, with the exception of combined analyses, where CD4+ and CD8+ sequences were merged in silico. Clonal expansion was defined as a frequency increase of at least 2-fold after treatment compared with C1D1, and clones undetected at baseline were assigned a pseudocount of 0.5. Singleton clones were defined as clones with 0 or 1 copy at C1D1, and non-singleton clones were defined as clones with 2 or more copies. By matching protein sequences in sorted samples from the same patient, clones expanded in unsorted samples were annotated as CD4+, CD8+ or unknown. Wilcoxon tests on paired samples were used to test diversity changes from C1D1 to C4D1. In TCRdb, the immuneACCESS table is reduced to in-frame sequences with V and J assigned. These tables do not hold every clone; where another copy was compared, an unresolved V gene accounts for under half, and the others remain unexplained. The DNA was the basis for D and trimming; V, J and clone size are from that table. Recorded for this sample are approximately 89,000 clones; roughly 88% of them occurred a single time. Less than 15% of the sample rests with the top ten.

On this clone itself: This receptor's antigen is unknown. No base qualities exist here, and no much larger clone lies one base off it.

Interpreted using the paper, the time point label stands for: cycle 1 day 1 (C1D1), immediately before nivolumab initiation. All trial patients had relapsed after autologous stem cell transplantation, with cohorts A, B and C differing in prior brentuximab vedotin exposure. The trial cohort included fewer than 65 patients with relapsed/refractory classical Hodgkin lymphoma, and each patient had a best overall response of complete response, partial response or progressive disease. Trial patients were treated with single-agent nivolumab in the multi-cohort phase II CheckMate 205 trial. Best overall response was determined by an independent review committee according to the 2007 International Working Group response criteria. PBMCs from the trial were collected at three points: immediately before nivolumab initiation (C1D1), and during therapy at cycle 2 day 1 and cycle 4 day 1. Peripheral blood was collected in 8 mL Vacutainer Cell Preparation Tubes, from which PBMCs were isolated by centrifugation and then cryopreserved.

This clonotype was sampled from a human donor with classical Hodgkin lymphoma. Sequencing was performed on peripheral blood mononuclear cells (PBMCs), taken at baseline.

The sequenced DNA: TGCGCCAGCAGCCAAGTTCCTAGCGGGAGACCCACAGATACGCAGTATTTT. Its product reads: CASSQVPSGRPTDTQYF. The chain uses TRBV4-1 and TRBJ2-3, with 10 junctional bases fitting TRBD2. The CDR3 contains 17 residues, cysteine and phenylalanine counted. Only the CDR3 part of the read is kept: 51 bases, read in frame from the first base. V and J are trimmed by 1 base and 2 bases, and the gene matches miss 6 bases of the junction. From the germline V gene, CDR1 is MGHRA and CDR2 is YSYEKL.